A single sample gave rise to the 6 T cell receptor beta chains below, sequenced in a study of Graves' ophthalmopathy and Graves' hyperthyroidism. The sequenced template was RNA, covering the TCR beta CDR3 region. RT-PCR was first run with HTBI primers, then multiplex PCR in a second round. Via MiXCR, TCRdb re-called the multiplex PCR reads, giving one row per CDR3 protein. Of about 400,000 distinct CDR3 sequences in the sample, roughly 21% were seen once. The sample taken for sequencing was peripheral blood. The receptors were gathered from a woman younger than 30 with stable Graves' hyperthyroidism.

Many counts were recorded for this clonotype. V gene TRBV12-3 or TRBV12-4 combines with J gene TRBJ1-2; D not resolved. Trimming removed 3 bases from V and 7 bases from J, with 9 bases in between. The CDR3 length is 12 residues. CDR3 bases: TGTGCCAGCAGTTTCGCGAGGCTTGGCTACACCTTC. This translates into CASSFARLGYTF.

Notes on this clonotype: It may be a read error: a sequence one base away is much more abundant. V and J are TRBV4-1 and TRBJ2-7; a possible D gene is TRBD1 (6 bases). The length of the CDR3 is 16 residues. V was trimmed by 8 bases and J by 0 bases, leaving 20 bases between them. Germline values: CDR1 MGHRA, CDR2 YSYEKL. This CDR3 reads CASRTGLGQSSYEQYV. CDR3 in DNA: TGCGCCAGCCGAACCGGCCTGGGACAAAGCTCCTACGAGCAGTACGTC.

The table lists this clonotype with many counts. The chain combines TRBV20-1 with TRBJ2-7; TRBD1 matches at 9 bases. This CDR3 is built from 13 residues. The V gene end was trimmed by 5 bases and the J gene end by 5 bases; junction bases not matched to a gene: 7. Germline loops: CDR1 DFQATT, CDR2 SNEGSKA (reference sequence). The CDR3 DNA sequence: TGCAGTGCTGGGGACAGGGTAACCCACGAGCAGTACTTC. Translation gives CSAGDRVTHEQYF.

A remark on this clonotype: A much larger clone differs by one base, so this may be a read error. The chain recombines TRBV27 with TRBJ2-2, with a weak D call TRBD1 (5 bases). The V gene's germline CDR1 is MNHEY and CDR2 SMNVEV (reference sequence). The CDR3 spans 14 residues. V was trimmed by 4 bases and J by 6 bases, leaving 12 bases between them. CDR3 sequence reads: CASSSGIKPGELFF. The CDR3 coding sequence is TGTGCCAGCAGTTCAGGGATCAAACCCGGGGAGCTGTTTTTT.

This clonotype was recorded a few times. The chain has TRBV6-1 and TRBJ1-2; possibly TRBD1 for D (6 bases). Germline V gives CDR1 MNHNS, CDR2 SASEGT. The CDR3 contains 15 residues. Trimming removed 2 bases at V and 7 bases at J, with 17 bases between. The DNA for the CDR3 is TGTGCCAGCAGTGAATTGAACAGGGCAATCGGTGGCTACACCTTC. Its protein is CASSELNRAIGGYTF.

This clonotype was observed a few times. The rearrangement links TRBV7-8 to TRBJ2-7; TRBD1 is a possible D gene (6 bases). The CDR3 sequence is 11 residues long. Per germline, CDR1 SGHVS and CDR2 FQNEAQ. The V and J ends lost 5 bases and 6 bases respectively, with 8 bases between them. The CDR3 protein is CASSIRGEQYF. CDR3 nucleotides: TGTGCCAGCAGCATCAGGGGCGAGCAGTACTTC.